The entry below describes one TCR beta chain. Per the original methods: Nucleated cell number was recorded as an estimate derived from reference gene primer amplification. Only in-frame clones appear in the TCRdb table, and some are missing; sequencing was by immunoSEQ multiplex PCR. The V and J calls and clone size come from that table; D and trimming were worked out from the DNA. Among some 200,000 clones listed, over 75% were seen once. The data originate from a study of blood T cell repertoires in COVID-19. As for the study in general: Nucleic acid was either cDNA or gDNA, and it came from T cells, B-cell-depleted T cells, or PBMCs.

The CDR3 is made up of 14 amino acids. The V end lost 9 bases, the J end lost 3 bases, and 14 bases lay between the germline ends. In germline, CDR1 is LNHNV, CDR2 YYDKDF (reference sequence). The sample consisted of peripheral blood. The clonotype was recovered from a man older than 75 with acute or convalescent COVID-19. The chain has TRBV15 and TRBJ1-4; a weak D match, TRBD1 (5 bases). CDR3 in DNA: TGTGCCACGAAACTAACAGGCTCTAATGAAAAACTGTTTTTT. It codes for CATKLTGSNEKLFF.